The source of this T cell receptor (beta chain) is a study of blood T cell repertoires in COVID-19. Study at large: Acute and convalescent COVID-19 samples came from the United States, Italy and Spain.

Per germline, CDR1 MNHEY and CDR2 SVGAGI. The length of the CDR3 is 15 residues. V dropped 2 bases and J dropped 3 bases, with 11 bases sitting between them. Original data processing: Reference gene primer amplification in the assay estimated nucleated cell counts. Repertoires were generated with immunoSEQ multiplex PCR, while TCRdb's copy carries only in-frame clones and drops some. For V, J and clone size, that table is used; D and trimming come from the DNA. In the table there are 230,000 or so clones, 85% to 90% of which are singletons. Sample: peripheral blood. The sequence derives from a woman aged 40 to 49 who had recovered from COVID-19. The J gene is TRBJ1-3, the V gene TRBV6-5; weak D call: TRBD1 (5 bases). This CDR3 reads CASSYTAGIGNTIYF. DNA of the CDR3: TGTGCCAGCAGTTACACGGCAGGGATTGGAAACACCATATATTTT.